These 16 T cell receptor beta chains share one sample of origin, sequenced in a study of neoadjuvant anti-PD-1 for oral cavity cancer. The assay was immunoSEQ multiplex PCR, and TCRdb's table has in-frame clones only and misses some. The repertoire holds around 62,000 clones, with 65% to 80% as singletons. Sequencing was performed on PBMCs, taken before nivolumab (anti-PD-1) treatment. Every receptor here comes from a person between 40 and 79 years old with oral cavity squamous cell carcinoma.

This clone has just a few counts. The V and J genes are TRBV19 and TRBJ1-1, with 7 bases that match TRBD1. Germline-derived CDR1 and CDR2 are LNHDA and SQIVND (reference sequence). The CDR3 covers 14 residues. Trimming removed 3 bases from V and 5 bases from J; junction bases left unmatched: 6. CDR3 nucleotide sequence: TGTGCCAGTAGTATGTCCCAGGGGGGAACTGAAGCTTTCTTT. Its protein is CASSMSQGGTEAFF. The variable domain in full, with the rest retrieved from reference TRBV19 and TRBJ1-1, is DGGITQSPKYLFRKEGQNVTLSCEQNLNHDAMYWYRQDPGQGLRLIYYSQIVNDFQKGDIAEGYSVSREKKESFPLTVTSAQKNPTAFYLCASSMSQGGTEAFFGQGTRLTVV.

Regarding this clone: Additional DNA sequences in this sample encode the identical CDR3. The chain couples TRBV5-1 to TRBJ2-7; D call uncertain. Germline values: CDR1 SGHRS, CDR2 YFSETQ. V was cut by 0 bases and J by 0 bases, with 7 bases left in between. This CDR3 comprises 14 residues. CDR3 amino acids: CASSLVGSSYEQYF. The CDR3 bases are TGCGCCAGCAGCTTGGTCGGAAGCTCCTACGAGCAGTACTTC.

This chain uses TRBV28 with TRBJ1-5; a weak D match, TRBD1 (5 bases). The germline gives CDR1 MDHEN, CDR2 SYDVKM. The CDR3 extends over 14 amino acids. Trimming removed 6 bases from V and 0 bases from J, with 9 bases in between. CDR3 DNA sequence: TGTGCCAGCAGAGGGGTTTATAGCAATCAGCCCCAGCATTTT. Residues: CASRGVYSNQPQHF.

The CDR3 DNA reads as TGTGCCAGCAGCGTAGGGACTAGCGGGGGCTTTAACAATGAGCAGTTCTTC. Amino acids: CASSVGTSGGFNNEQFF. This chain uses TRBV9 with TRBJ2-1; 13 nucleotides agree with TRBD2. Losses at the gene ends were 0 bases for V and 5 bases for J; bases not matched to a gene: 5. CDR3 length: 17 residues. Germline V gene lookup returns CDR1 SGDLS and CDR2 YYNGEE.

The J gene is TRBJ1-5, the V gene TRBV6-1, with D maybe TRBD1 (5 bases). Trimming cost V 4 bases and J 4 bases, with 14 bases left between them. This CDR3 has 15 residues. Germline loops: CDR1 MNHNS, CDR2 SASEGT. CDR3: CASSAERGGNQPQHF. The DNA for the CDR3 is TGTGCCAGCAGTGCGGAGAGGGGTGGGAATCAGCCCCAGCATTTT.

This clone was recorded a few times. V is TRBV11-2 and J is TRBJ2-3; the match to TRBD2 covers 10 bases. Trimming at V came to 7 bases and at J to 4 bases, leaving 8 bases not matched to a gene. This CDR3 region has 15 residues. The germline V gene encodes CDR1 SGHAT and CDR2 FQNNGV. As DNA, the CDR3 is TGTGCCAGCACTAAGCTAGCGGGAGCAGCAGATACGCAGTATTTT. Translated, it gives CASTKLAGAADTQYF.

This rearrangement joins TRBV18 to TRBJ1-1, with unresolved D. The CDR3 covers 12 residues. CDR1 is KGHSH and CDR2 is LQKENI in the germline V gene. Trimming stripped 2 bases from V and 7 bases from J, with 8 bases between. CDR3 DNA sequence: TGTGCCAGCTCACCAGAGACCAATGAAGCTTTCTTT. Translating gives CASSPETNEAFF. The variable domain in full, completed from reference TRBV18 and TRBJ1-1, reads NAGVMQNPRHLVRRRGQEARLRCSPMKGHSHVYWYRQLPEEGLKFMVYLQKENIIDESGMPKERFSAEFPKEGPSILRIQQVVRGDSAAYFCASSPETNEAFFGQGTRLTVV.

The rearrangement links TRBV19 to TRBJ2-1; tentatively, D is TRBD2 (5 bases). Per germline, CDR1 LNHDA and CDR2 SQIVND (reference sequence). Trimming took 1 base from V and 0 from J, leaving 7 bases between them. There are 15 residues in the CDR3. The DNA for the CDR3 is TGTGCCAGTAGTATAGGGACTTACTCCTACAATGAGCAGTTCTTC. Translated, it gives CASSIGTYSYNEQFF.

This chain joins TRBV5-1 and TRBJ2-3, with TRBD2 identical over 12 bases. Trimming at V came to 4 bases and at J to 1 base, leaving 4 bases not matched to a gene. Looked up from germline, CDR1 is SGHRS and CDR2 is YFSETQ. This CDR3 spans 16 amino acids. The CDR3 spells CASSRRTSGGTDTQYF. In nucleotides, the CDR3 is TGCGCCAGCAGCCGCAGGACTAGCGGGGGCACAGATACGCAGTATTTT. Looking up the rest from reference TRBV5-1 and TRBJ2-3 gives the full variable domain: KAGVTQTPRYLIKTRGQQVTLSCSPISGHRSVSWYQQTPGQGLQFLFEYFSETQRNKGNFPGRFSGRQFSNSRSEMNVSTLELGDSALYLCASSRRTSGGTDTQYFGPGTRLTVL.

The chain recombines TRBV28 with TRBJ1-1; D uncertain. The CDR3 is made up of 14 amino acids. V was shortened by 5 bases and J by 1 base, with 11 bases between the two germline ends. Germline CDR1 reads MDHEN; CDR2 reads SYDVKM. The CDR3 reads CASSVYGKNTEAFF. CDR3 DNA sequence: TGTGCCAGCAGTGTATATGGAAAGAACACTGAAGCTTTCTTT.

CDR3 region: CASSAPGTVSYGYTF. The CDR3 nucleotides are TGTGCCAGCAGTGCTCCCGGGACAGTGTCTTATGGCTACACCTTC. This chain uses TRBV6-5 with TRBJ1-2; TRBD1 matches 7 bases. V lost 5 bases to trimming and J lost 5 bases; unmatched junction nucleotides: 11. This CDR3 spans 15 amino acids. Germline V lookup: CDR1 MNHEY, CDR2 SVGAGI.

V is TRBV6-1 and J is TRBJ1-2; weak D call: TRBD1 (6 bases). The germline V gene has CDR1 MNHNS and CDR2 SASEGT. Trimming cost V 2 bases and J 2 bases, with 9 bases left between them. CDR3 length equals 14 residues. The chain's CDR3 is CASSEYQGNYGYTF. The CDR3 coding sequence is TGTGCCAGCAGTGAATATCAGGGGAACTATGGCTACACCTTC.

The gene calls are TRBV6-1 and TRBJ2-1; perhaps D is TRBD1 or TRBD2 (5 bases each). Germline V gene sequence: CDR1 MNHNS, CDR2 SASEGT. V lost 9 bases and J lost 10, with 13 bases in between. The CDR3 is 11 residues long. CDR3: CASEGWGEQFF. As DNA, the CDR3 is TGTGCCAGTGAAGGGTGGGGGGAGCAGTTCTTC.

The table lists this clone with a count of one. The chain carries TRBV5-1 and TRBJ2-3; TRBD2 agrees at 9 bases. The trim removed 2 bases at V and 2 bases at J, leaving 9 bases unmatched. CDR1 and CDR2 from the germline V gene are SGHRS and YFSETQ. The CDR3 contains 17 residues. The CDR3 region has the DNA TGCGCCAGCAGCTTAGGCGCGGGAGGGCCCTCCACAGATACGCAGTATTTT. Translating gives CASSLGAGGPSTDTQYF.

The sample holds a few counts of this clone. The rearrangement uses TRBV5-4 and TRBJ2-7; 9 bases agree with TRBD1. The CDR3 is 13 residues long. The V gene's germline CDR1 is SGHNT and CDR2 YYREEE (reference sequence). V was clipped by 7 bases and J by 3 bases; unmatched bases: 5. CDR3 sequence: CASGTGSLYEQYF. The CDR3 nucleotides are TGTGCCAGCGGGACAGGGTCCCTCTACGAGCAGTACTTC. The full variable domain, in which reference TRBV5-4 and TRBJ2-7 provide the parts outside the CDR3, is ETGVTQSPTHLIKTRGQQVTLRCSSQSGHNTVSWYQQALGQGPQFIFQYYREEENGRGNFPPRFSGLQFPNYSSELNVNALELDDSALYLCASGTGSLYEQYFGPGTRLTVT.

There are a few counts of this clone. V usage is TRBV6-5 and J usage is TRBJ1-1; maybe TRBD1 (6 bases). The ends were cut back, 1 base at V and 3 bases at J, with 9 bases in the middle. This CDR3 spans 14 amino acids. Per germline, CDR1 MNHEY and CDR2 SVGAGI. CDR3 in DNA: TGTGCCAGCAGTTACTTCAGGGGTGACACTGAAGCTTTCTTT. Protein: CASSYFRGDTEAFF.